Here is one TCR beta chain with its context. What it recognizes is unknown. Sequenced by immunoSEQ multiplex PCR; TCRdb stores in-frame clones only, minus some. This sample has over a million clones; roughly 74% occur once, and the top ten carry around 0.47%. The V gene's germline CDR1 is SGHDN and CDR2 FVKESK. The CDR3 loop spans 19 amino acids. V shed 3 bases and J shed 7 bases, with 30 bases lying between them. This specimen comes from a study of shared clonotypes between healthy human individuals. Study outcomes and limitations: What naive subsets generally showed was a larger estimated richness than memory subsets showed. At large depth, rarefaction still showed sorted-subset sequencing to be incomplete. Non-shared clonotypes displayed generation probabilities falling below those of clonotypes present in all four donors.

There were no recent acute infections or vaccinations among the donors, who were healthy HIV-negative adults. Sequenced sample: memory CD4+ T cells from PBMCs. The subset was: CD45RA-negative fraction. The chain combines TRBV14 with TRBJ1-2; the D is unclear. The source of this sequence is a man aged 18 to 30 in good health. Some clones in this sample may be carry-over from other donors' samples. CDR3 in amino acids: CASSHNKLVSGQQEFGYTF. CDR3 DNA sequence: TGTGCCAGCAGCCACAACAAGTTAGTTTCGGGTCAGCAGGAGTTTGGCTACACCTTC.